The clone carrying this TCR beta chain came up many times. Its target is not known. One entry per CDR3 protein, called by TCRdb with MiXCR from the reads. The data show around 740,000 distinct CDR3 sequences, with about 40% seen just once and around 2.6% held by the top ten. The record originates from a study of T cell repertoires in cytomegalovirus infection. Study information: It was the public TCR beta signatures that indicated both CMV infection and matching HLA type.

Germline V CDR1 and CDR2: SGHTA, FQGNSA. There are 15 residues in the CDR3. Trimming removed 1 base at V and 0 bases at J, with 7 bases between. General study points: HLA-C-restricted, CMV-specific TCR beta clonotypes were dominant ex vivo. Cumulative public TCR beta family frequency identified carriers of CMV plus the relevant HLA.

The rearrangement joins TRBV7-2 to TRBJ1-3; no clear D. Sequencing was carried out using PBMCs. The sequence came from a human donor in good health (CMV status not recorded). Some clones in this sample may be carry-over from other donors' samples. The DNA of the CDR3 is TGTGCCAGCAGCTTAGATGAATCCTCTGGAAACACCATATATTTT. Translating gives CASSLDESSGNTIYF.